This T cell receptor (beta chain) was captured by sequencing in a study of T cell changes during pregnancy in multiple sclerosis. Assay: immunoSEQ multiplex PCR; the TCRdb copy retains only in-frame clones and omits some. The repertoire consists of around 38,000 clones, with roughly 90% occurring once and the leading ten covering more than 5%. The CDR3 consists of 17 residues. Germline-derived CDR1 and CDR2 are SGHTA and FQGNSA. Trimming took 1 base from V and 2 from J; bases not matched to a gene: 5. The source is a female donor with multiple sclerosis, enrolled in a pregnancy study. Here the sequenced sample was CD8+ T cells from peripheral blood mononuclear cells, taken in the third trimester of pregnancy. V usage is TRBV7-2 and J usage is TRBJ2-1; 10 nucleotides align to TRBD1. As DNA, the CDR3 is TGTGCCAGCAGCTTAGGGGAGACAGGGGGCACCTACAATGAGCAGTTCTTC. Amino acids: CASSLGETGGTYNEQFF. The variable domain in full, with the rest retrieved from reference TRBV7-2 and TRBJ2-1, is GAGVSQSPSNKVTEKGKDVELRCDPISGHTALYWYRQSLGQGLEFLIYFQGNSAPDKSGLPSDRFSAERTGGSVSTLTIQRTQQEDSAVYLCASSLGETGGTYNEQFFGPGTRLTVL.